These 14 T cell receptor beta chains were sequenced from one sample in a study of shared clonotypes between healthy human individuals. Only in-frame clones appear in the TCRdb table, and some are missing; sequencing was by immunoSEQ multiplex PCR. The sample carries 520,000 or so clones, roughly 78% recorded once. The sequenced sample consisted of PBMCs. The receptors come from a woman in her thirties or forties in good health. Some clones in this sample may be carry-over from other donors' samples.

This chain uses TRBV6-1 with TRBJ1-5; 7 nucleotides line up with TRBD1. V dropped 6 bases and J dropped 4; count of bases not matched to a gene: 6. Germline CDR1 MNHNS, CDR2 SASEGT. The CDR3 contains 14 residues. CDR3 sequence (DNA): TGTGCCAGCAGACCACCGGGACAGAATCAGCCCCAGCATTTT. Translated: CASRPPGQNQPQHF.

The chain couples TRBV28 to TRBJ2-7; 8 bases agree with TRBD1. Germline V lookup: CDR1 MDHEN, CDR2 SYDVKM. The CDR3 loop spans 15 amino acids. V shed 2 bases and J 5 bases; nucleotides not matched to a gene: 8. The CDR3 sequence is CASSLGGGQGNEQYF. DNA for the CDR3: TGTGCCAGCAGTTTAGGGGGTGGACAGGGCAACGAGCAGTACTTC.

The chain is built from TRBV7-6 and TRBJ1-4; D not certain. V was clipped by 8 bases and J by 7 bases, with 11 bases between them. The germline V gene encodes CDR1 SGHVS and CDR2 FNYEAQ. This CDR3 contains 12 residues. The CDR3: CASAHWAEKLFF. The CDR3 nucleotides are TGTGCCAGCGCACATTGGGCTGAAAAACTGTTTTTT.

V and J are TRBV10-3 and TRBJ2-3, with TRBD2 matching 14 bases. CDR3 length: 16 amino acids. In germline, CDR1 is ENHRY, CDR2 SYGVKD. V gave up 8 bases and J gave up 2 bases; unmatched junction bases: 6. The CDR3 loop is CAISRLAGGITDTQYF. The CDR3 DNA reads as TGTGCCATCTCTAGACTAGCGGGAGGGATCACAGATACGCAGTATTTT.

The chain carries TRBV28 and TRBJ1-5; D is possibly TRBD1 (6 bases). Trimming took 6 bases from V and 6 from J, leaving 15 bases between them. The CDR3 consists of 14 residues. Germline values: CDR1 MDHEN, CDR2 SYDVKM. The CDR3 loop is CASRPTGTVQPQHF. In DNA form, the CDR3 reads TGTGCCAGCAGACCCACAGGGACTGTTCAGCCCCAGCATTTT.

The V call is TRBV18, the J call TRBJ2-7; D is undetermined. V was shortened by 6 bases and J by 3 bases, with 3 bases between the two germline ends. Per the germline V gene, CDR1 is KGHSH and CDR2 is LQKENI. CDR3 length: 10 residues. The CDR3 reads CASSRYEQYF. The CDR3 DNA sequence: TGTGCCAGCTCCCGCTACGAGCAGTACTTC.

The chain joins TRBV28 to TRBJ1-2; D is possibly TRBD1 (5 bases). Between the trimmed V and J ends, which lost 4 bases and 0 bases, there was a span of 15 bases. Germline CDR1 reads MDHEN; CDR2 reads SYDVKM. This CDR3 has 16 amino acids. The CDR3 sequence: CASSSGRVVANYGYTF. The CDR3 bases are TGTGCCAGCAGTTCCGGCAGGGTCGTAGCTAACTATGGCTACACCTTC.

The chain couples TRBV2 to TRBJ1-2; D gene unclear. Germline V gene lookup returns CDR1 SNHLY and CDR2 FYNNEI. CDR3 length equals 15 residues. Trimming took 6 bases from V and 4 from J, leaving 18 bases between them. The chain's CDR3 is CASRSDGAAPYGYTF. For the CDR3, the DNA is TGTGCCAGCAGATCCGACGGCGCAGCCCCCTATGGCTACACCTTC.

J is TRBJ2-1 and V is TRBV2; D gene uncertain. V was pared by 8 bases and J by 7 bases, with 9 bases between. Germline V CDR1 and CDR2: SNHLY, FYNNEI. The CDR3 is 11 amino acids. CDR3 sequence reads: CASLAGNEQFF. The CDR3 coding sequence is TGTGCCAGCCTGGCTGGGAATGAGCAGTTCTTC.

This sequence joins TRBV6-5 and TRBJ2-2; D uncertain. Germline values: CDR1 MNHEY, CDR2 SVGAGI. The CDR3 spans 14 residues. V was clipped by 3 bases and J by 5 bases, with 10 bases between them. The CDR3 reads CASSYRSRTGELFF. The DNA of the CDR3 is TGTGCCAGCAGTTATAGATCGAGAACCGGGGAGCTGTTTTTT.

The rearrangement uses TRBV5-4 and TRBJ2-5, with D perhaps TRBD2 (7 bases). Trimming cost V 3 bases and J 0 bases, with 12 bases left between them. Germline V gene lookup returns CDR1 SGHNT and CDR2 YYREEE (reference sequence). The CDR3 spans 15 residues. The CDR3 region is CASSWGGGYQETQYF. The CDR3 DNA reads TGTGCCAGCAGCTGGGGAGGGGGGTACCAAGAGACCCAGTACTTC.

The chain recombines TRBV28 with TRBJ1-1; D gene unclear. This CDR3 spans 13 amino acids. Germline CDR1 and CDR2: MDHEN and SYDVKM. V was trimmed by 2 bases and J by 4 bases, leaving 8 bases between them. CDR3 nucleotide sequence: TGTGCCAGCAGTTTAGAATGGGGCACTGAAGCTTTCTTT. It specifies CASSLEWGTEAFF.

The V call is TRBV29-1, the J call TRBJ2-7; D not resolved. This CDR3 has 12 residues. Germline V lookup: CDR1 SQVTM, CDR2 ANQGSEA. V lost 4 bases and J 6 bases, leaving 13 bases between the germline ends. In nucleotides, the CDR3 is TGCAGCGTTGCCGAGCCGGCCAGCGAGCAGTACTTC. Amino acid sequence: CSVAEPASEQYF.

The CDR3 DNA reads as TGTGCCAGTAGTCCCTACCCGGCCAGGGGGAACGAGCAGTACTTC. This sequence encodes CASSPYPARGNEQYF. The gene calls are TRBV19 and TRBJ2-7; 7 positions agree with TRBD1. Germline assignment: CDR1 LNHDA and CDR2 SQIVND (reference sequence). The J segment lost 5 bases and the V segment lost 5 bases, leaving 12 bases of the junction unmatched. There are 15 residues in the CDR3.